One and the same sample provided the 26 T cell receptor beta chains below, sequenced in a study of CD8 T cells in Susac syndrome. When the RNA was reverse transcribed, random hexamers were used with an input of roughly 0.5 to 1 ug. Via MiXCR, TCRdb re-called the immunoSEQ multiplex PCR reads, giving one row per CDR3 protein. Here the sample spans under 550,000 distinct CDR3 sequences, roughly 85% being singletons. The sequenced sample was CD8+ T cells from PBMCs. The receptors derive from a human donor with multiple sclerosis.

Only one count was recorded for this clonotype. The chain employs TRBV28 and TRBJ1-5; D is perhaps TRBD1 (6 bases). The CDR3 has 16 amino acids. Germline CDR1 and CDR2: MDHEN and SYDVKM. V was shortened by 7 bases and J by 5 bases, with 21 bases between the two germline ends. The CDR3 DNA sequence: TGTGCCAGCAAAGTAGTCGACAGGATCTCTGATCAGCCCCAGCATTTT. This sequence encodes CASKVVDRISDQPQHF.

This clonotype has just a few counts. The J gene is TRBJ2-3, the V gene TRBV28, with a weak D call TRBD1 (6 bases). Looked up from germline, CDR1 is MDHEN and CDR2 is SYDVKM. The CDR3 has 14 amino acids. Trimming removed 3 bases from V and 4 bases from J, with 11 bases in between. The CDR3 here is CASSFGQGSDTQYF. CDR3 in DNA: TGTGCCAGCAGTTTTGGTCAGGGGTCAGATACGCAGTATTTT. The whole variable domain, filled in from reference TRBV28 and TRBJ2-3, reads DVKVTQSSRYLVKRTGEKVFLECVQDMDHENMFWYRQDPGLGLRLIYFSYDVKMKEKGDIPEGYSVSREKKERFSLILESASTNQTSMYLCASSFGQGSDTQYFGPGTRLTVL.

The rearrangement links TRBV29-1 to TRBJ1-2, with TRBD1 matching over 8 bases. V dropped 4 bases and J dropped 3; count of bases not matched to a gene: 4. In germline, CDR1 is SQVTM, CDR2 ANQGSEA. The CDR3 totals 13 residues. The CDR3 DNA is TGCAGCGTTGCAGGGGGCGCAGACTATGGCTACACCTTC. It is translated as CSVAGGADYGYTF.

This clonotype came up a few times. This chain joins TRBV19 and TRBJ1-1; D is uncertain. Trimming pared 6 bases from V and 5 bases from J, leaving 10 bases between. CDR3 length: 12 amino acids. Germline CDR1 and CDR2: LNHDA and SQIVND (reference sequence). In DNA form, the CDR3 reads TGTGCCAGTAGGTCGGGTGTTACTGAAGCTTTCTTT. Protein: CASRSGVTEAFF.

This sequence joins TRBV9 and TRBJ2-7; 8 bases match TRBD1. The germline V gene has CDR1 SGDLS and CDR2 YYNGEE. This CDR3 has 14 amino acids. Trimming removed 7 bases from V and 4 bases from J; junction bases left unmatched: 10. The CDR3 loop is CASREGQGAYEQYF. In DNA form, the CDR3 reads TGTGCCAGCCGCGAGGGGCAGGGGGCTTACGAGCAGTACTTC.

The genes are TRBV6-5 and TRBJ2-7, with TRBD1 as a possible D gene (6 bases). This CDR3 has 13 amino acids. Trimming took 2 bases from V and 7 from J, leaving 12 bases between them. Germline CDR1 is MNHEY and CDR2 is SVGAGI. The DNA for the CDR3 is TGTGCCAGCAGTTACGAACAGGGACGGGAGCAGTACTTC. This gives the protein CASSYEQGREQYF.

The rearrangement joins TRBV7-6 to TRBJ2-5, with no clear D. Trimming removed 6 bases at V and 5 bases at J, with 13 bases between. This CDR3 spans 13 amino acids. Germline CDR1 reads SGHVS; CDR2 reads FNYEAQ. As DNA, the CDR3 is TGTGCCAGCAGGTCCCCACTCCCCGAGACCCAGTACTTC. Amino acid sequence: CASRSPLPETQYF.

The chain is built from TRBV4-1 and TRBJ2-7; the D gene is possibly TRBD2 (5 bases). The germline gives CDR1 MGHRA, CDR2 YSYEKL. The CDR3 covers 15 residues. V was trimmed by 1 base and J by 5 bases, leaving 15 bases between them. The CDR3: CASSQVARGLHEQYF. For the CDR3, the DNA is TGCGCCAGCAGCCAAGTCGCCCGAGGGCTCCACGAGCAGTACTTC.

CDR3 in DNA: TGCAGTGCTCCTCCTAGCGAGACATTATATGAGCAGTTCTTC. Protein: CSAPPSETLYEQFF. The chain recombines TRBV20-1 with TRBJ2-1, with D possibly being TRBD2 (6 bases). CDR1 and CDR2 (germline): DFQATT, SNEGSKA (reference sequence). This CDR3 comprises 14 residues. Trimming shortened V by 5 bases and J by 8 bases, and 19 bases separated the two germline ends.

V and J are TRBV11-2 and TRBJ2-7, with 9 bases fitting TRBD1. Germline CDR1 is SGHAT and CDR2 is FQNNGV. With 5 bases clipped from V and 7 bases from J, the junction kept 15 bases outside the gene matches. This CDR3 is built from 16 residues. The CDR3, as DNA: TGTGCCAGCAGCACCTGGACAGGGGCGGAACGTTGGGAGCAGTACTTC. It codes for CASSTWTGAERWEQYF.

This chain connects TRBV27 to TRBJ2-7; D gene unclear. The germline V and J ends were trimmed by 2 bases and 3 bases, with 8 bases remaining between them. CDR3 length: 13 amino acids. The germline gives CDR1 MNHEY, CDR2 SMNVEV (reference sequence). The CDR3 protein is CASSLGSNYEQYF. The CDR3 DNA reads TGTGCCAGCAGTTTAGGCTCAAACTACGAGCAGTACTTC.

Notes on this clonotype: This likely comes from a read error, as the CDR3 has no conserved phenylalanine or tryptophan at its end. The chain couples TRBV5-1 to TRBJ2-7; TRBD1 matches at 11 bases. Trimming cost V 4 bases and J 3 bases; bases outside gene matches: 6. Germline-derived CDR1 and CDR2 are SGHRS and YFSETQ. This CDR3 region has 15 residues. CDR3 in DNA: TGCGCCAGCAGCGCCCGGGACAGGGGGTTCTACGAGCAGTACCTC. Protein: CASSARDRGFYEQYL.

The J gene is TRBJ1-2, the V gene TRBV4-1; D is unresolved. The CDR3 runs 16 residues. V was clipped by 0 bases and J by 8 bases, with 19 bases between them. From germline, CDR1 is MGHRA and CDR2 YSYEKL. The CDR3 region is CASSQDPGFGVGGYTF. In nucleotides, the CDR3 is TGCGCCAGCAGCCAAGATCCGGGTTTTGGAGTGGGAGGCTACACCTTC.

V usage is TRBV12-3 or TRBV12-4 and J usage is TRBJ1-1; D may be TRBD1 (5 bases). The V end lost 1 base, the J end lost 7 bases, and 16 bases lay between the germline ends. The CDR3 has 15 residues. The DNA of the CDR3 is TGTGCCAGCAGTTTAGTTCAGGGCACTGAGAATGAAGCTTTCTTT. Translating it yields CASSLVQGTENEAFF.

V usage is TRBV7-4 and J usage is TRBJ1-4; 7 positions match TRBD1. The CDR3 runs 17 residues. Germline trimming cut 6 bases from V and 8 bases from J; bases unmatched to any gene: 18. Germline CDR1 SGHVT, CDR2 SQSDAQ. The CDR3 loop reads CASRTMGQRGTEEKLFF. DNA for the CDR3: TGTGCCAGCAGAACTATGGGACAGAGGGGGACAGAAGAAAAACTGTTTTTT.

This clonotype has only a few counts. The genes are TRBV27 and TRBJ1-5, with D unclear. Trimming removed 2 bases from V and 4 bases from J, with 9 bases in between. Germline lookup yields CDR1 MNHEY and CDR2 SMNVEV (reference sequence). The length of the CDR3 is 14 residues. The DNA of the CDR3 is TGTGCCAGCAGTTTAAATGTGATTAATCAGCCCCAGCATTTT. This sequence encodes CASSLNVINQPQHF.

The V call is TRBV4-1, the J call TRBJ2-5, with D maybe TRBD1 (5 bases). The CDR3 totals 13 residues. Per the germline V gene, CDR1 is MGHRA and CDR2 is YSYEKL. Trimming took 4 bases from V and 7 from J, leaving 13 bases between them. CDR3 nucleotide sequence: TGCGCCAGCAGCCTTCCAGGGTATGGGACCCAGTACTTC. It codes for CASSLPGYGTQYF.

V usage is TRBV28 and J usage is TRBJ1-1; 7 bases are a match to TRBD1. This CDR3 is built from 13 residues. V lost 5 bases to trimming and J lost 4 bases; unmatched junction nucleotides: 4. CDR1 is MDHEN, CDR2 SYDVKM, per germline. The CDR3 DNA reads TGTGCCAGCAGTATTCCAGGGGGCACTGAAGCTTTCTTT. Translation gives CASSIPGGTEAFF.

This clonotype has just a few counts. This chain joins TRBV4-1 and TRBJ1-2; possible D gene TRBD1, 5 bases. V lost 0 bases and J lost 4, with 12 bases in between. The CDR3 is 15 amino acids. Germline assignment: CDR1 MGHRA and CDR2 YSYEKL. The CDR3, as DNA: TGCGCCAGCAGCCAAGACTGGGGGTCCGTCTATGGCTACACCTTC. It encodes CASSQDWGSVYGYTF.

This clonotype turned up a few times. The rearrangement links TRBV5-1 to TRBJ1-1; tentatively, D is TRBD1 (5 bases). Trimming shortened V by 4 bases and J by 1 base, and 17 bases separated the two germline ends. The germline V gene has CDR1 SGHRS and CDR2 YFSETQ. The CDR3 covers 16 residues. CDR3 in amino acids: CASSLGLRTANTEAFF. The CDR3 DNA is TGCGCCAGCAGCCTGGGACTAAGAACCGCGAACACTGAAGCTTTCTTT.

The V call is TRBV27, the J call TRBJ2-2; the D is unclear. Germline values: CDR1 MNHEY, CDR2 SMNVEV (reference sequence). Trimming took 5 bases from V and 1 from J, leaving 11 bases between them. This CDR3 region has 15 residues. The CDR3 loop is CASSPIAMNTGELFF. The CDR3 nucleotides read TGTGCCAGCAGTCCAATAGCTATGAACACCGGGGAGCTGTTTTTT.

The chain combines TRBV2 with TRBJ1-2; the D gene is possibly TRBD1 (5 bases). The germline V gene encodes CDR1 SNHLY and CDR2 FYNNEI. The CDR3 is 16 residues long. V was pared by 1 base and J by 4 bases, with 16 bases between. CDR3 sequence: CASSEDGQGRPYGYTF. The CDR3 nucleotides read TGTGCCAGCAGTGAAGATGGCCAGGGCAGACCCTATGGCTACACCTTC.

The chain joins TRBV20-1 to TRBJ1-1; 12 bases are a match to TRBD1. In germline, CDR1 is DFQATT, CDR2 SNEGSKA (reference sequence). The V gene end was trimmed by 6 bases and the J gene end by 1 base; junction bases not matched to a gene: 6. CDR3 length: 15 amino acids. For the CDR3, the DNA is TGCAGTGCAAGGGACAGGGGGCGCGAGAACACTGAAGCTTTCTTT. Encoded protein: CSARDRGRENTEAFF.

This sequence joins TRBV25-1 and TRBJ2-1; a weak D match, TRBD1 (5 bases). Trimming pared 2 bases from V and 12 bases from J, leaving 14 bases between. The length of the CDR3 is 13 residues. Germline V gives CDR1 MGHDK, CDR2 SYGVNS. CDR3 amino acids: CASSEGASLGQFF. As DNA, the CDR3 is TGTGCCAGCAGTGAAGGGGCTAGTCTAGGGCAGTTCTTC.

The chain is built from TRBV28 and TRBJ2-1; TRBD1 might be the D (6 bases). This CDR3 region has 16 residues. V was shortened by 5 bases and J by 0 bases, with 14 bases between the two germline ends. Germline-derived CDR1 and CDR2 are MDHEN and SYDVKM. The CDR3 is CASSPNTGSSYNEQFF. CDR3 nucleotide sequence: TGTGCCAGCAGTCCCAACACAGGGAGCTCCTACAATGAGCAGTTCTTC.

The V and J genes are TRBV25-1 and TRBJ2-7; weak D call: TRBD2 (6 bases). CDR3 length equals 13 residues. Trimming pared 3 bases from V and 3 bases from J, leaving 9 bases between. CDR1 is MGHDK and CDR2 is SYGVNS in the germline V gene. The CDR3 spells CASSEEGSYEQYF. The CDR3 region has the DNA TGTGCCAGCAGTGAGGAGGGGAGCTACGAGCAGTACTTC.